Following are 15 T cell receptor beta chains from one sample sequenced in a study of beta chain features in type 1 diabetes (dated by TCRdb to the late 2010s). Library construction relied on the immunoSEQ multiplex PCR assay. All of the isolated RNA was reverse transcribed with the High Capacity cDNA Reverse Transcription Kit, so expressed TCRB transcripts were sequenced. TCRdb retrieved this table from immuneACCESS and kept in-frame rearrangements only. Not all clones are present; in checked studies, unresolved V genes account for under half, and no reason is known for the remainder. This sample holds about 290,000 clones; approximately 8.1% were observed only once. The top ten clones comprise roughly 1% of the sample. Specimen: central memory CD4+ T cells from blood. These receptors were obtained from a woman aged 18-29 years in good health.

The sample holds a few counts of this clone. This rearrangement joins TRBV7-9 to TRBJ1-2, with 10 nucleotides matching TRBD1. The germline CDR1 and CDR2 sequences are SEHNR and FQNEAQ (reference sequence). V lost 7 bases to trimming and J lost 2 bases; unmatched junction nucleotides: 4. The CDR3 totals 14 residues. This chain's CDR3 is CASTKDRGNYGYTF. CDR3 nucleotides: TGTGCCAGCACCAAGGACAGGGGGAACTATGGCTACACCTTC.

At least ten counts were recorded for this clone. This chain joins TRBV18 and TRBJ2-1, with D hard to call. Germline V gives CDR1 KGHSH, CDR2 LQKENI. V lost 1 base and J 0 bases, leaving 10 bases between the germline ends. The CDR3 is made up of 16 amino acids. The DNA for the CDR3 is TGTGCCAGCTCACCACAACCCAAGGACTCCTACAATGAGCAGTTCTTC. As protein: CASSPQPKDSYNEQFF.

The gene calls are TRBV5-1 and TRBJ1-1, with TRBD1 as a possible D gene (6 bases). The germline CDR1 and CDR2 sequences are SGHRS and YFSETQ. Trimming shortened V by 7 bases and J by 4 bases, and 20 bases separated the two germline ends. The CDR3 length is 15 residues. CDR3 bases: TGCGCCAGCGCCTCCGGGGGGCTCTGGGGCACTGAAGCTTTCTTT. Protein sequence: CASASGGLWGTEAFF. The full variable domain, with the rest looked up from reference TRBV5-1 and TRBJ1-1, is KAGVTQTPRYLIKTRGQQVTLSCSPISGHRSVSWYQQTPGQGLQFLFEYFSETQRNKGNFPGRFSGRQFSNSRSEMNVSTLELGDSALYLCASASGGLWGTEAFFGQGTRLTVV.

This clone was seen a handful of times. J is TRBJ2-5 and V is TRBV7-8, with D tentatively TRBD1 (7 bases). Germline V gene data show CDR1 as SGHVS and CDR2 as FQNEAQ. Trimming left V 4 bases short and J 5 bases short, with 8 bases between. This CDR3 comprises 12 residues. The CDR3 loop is CASSSGGETQYF. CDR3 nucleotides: TGTGCCAGCAGCTCAGGGGGGGAGACCCAGTACTTC.

The CDR3 here is CASSLIGQGAYEQYV. The CDR3 nucleotides read TGTGCCAGCAGCTTAATCGGACAGGGGGCCTACGAGCAGTACGTC. The rearrangement joins TRBV5-6 to TRBJ2-7; TRBD1 matches at 10 bases. CDR3 length: 15 residues. Losses at the gene ends were 2 bases for V and 2 bases for J; bases not matched to a gene: 4. In germline, CDR1 is SGHDT, CDR2 YYEEEE.

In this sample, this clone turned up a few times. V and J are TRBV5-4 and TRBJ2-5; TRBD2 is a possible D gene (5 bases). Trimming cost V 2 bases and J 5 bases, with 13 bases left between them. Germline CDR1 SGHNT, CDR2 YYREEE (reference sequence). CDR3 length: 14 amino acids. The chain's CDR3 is CASSFVGSSETQYF. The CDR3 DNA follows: TGTGCCAGCAGCTTCGTTGGGAGTTCGGAGACCCAGTACTTC. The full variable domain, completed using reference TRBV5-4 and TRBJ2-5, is ETGVTQSPTHLIKTRGQQVTLRCSSQSGHNTVSWYQQALGQGPQFIFQYYREEENGRGNFPPRFSGLQFPNYSSELNVNALELDDSALYLCASSFVGSSETQYFGPGTRLLVL.

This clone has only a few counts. The CDR3 nucleotides read TGTGCCAGCAGCTTGGGCCCCCCCAGGGGTAATTCACCCCTCCACTTT. Its translation: CASSLGPPRGNSPLHF. V and J are TRBV5-6 and TRBJ1-6, with D maybe TRBD1 (6 bases). Germline V gives CDR1 SGHDT, CDR2 YYEEEE. This CDR3 contains 16 residues. Between the trimmed V and J ends, which lost 0 bases and 6 bases, there was a span of 13 bases.

The CDR3 DNA is TGCAGCGTATTACGGGACAGGGGGCTGAGCACTGAAGCTTTCTTT. The encoded protein is CSVLRDRGLSTEAFF. The V call is TRBV29-1, the J call TRBJ1-1; TRBD1 matches at 12 bases. Per the germline V gene, CDR1 is SQVTM and CDR2 is ANQGSEA. V lost 6 bases and J lost 4; bases outside the gene matches: 9. The CDR3 consists of 15 residues.

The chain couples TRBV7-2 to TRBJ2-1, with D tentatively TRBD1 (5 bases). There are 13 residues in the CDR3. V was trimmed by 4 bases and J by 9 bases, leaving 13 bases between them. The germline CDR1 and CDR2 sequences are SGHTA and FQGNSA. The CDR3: CASSSGWGIEQFF. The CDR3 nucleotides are TGTGCCAGCAGCTCCGGGTGGGGCATTGAGCAGTTCTTC. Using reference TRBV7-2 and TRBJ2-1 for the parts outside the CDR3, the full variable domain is GAGVSQSPSNKVTEKGKDVELRCDPISGHTALYWYRQSLGQGLEFLIYFQGNSAPDKSGLPSDRFSAERTGGSVSTLTIQRTQQEDSAVYLCASSSGWGIEQFFGPGTRLTVL.

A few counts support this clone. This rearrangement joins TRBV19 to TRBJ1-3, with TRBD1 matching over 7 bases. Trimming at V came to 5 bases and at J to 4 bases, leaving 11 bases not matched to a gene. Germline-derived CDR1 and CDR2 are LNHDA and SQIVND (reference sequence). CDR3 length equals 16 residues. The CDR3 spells CASSGADRSWGNTIYF. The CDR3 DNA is TGTGCCAGTAGTGGCGCGGACAGGTCGTGGGGAAACACCATATATTTT.

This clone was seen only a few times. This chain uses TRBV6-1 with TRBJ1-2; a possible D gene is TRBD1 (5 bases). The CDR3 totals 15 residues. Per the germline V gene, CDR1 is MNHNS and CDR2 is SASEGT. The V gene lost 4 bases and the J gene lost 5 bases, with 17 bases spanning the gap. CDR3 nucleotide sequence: TGTGCCAGCAGTGCCAAGGGGCAGGGTTGGTATGGCTACACCTTC. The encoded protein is CASSAKGQGWYGYTF.

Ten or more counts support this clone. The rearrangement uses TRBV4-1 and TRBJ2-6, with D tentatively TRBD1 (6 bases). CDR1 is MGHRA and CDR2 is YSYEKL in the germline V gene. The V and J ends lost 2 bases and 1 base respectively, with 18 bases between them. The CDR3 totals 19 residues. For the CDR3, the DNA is TGCGCCAGCAGCCAACGTGCCGGGACACAATCATCTGGGGCCAACGTCCTGACTTTC. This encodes CASSQRAGTQSSGANVLTF.

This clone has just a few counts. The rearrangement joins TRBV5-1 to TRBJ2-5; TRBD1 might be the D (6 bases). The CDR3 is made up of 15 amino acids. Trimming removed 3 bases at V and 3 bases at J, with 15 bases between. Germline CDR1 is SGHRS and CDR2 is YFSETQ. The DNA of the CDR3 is TGCGCCAGCAGCTCGACAGGCCCCTCGAAAGAGACCCAGTACTTC. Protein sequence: CASSSTGPSKETQYF.

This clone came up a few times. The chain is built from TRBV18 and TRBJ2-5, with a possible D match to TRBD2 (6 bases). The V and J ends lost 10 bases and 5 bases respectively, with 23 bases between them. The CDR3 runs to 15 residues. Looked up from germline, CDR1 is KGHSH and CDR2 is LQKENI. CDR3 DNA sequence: TGTGCCACCTCCCCAGGAACTTCAGGGAGGGAGACCCAGTACTTC. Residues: CATSPGTSGRETQYF.

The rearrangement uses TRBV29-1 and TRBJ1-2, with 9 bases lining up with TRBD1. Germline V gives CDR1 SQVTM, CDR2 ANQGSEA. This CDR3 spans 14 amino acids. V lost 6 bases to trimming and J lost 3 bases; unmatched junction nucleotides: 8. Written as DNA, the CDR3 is TGCAGCGTCCACCAACAGGGGGCGGACTATGGCTACACCTTC. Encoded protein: CSVHQQGADYGYTF.